The entry below gives a single T cell receptor beta chain sequence along with its context. Some clones are missing from TCRdb's copy, which holds only in-frame ones; the method was immunoSEQ multiplex PCR. The table lists 35,000 to 50,000 clones, 89% of them singletons. This sample stems from a study of T cell changes during pregnancy in multiple sclerosis. In germline, CDR1 is LNHDA, CDR2 SQIVND (reference sequence). The CDR3 has 14 residues. The V end was cut by 3 bases, the J end by 6 bases, with 12 bases between. The sequence was collected from a female donor with multiple sclerosis, enrolled in a pregnancy study. The chain joins TRBV19 to TRBJ1-5; D remains ambiguous. Sequencing used CD4+ T cells from peripheral blood mononuclear cells, obtained in the first trimester of pregnancy. CDR3 DNA: TGTGCCAGTAGTATTTCAGGAGGGTTTCAGCCCCAGCATTTT. Translated, it gives CASSISGGFQPQHF. The whole variable domain, remainder taken from reference TRBV19 and TRBJ1-5, is DGGITQSPKYLFRKEGQNVTLSCEQNLNHDAMYWYRQDPGQGLRLIYYSQIVNDFQKGDIAEGYSVSREKKESFPLTVTSAQKNPTAFYLCASSISGGFQPQHFGDGTRLSIL.